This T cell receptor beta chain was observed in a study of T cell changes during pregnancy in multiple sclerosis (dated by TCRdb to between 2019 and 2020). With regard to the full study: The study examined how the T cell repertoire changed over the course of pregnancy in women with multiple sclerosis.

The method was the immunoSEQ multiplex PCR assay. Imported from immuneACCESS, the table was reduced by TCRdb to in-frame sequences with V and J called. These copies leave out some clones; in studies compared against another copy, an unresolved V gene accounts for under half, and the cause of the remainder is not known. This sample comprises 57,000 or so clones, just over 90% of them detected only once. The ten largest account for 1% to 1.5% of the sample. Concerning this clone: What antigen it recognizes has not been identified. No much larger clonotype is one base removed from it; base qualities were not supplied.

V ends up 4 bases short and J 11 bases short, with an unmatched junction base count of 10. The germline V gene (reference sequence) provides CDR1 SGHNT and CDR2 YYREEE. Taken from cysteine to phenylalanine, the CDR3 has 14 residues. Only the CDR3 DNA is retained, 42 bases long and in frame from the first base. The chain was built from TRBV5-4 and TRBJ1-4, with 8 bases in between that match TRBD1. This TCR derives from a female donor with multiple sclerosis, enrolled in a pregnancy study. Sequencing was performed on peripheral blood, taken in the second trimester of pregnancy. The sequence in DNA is TGTGCCAGCAGCCACGGGGACAGGCCCCACAAACTGTTTTTT. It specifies CASSHGDRPHKLFF.